The 11 T cell receptor beta chains listed next were all sequenced from one sample in a study of blood T cells in healthy people across ages. Through a sample-barcoded 5' primer and a J-beta primer mix, a second PCR was run for about 6 to 11 cycles. TCRdb ran MiXCR on the 5' RACE reads and lists one entry per CDR3 protein. The sample consists of roughly 2 million distinct CDR3 sequences, about 49% of them appearing once. Source material: blood. The receptors shown here come from a woman between 40 and 55 years old in good health.

The CDR3 sequence is CASGLDRVNTEAFF. The CDR3 DNA sequence: TGTGCTAGTGGTTTAGACAGGGTGAACACTGAAGCTTTCTTT. The chain is built from TRBV12-5 and TRBJ1-1; 7 bases are a match to TRBD1. CDR3 length equals 14 residues. CDR1 and CDR2 from the germline V gene are LGHNT and FRNRAP. The V gene end was trimmed by 3 bases and the J gene end by 0 bases; junction bases not matched to a gene: 1.

This clonotype was counted only a few times. The J gene is TRBJ1-2, the V gene TRBV5-1; D perhaps matches TRBD1 (5 bases). Germline CDR1 reads SGHRS; CDR2 reads YFSETQ. CDR3 length: 15 residues. Trimming left V 3 bases short and J 0 bases short, with 12 bases between. Here the CDR3 DNA reads TGCGCCAGCAGCTCTGCCCGACAGACTAACTATGGCTACACCTTC. This translates into CASSSARQTNYGYTF.

This clonotype was seen a few times. The J gene is TRBJ1-6, the V gene TRBV14; D is unclear. Germline values: CDR1 SGHDN, CDR2 FVKESK. Trimming stripped 4 bases from V and 10 bases from J, with 11 bases between. The CDR3 runs to 13 residues. The CDR3 region has the DNA TGTGCCAGCAGCCCCCGGTTCGTCTCACCCCTCCACTTT. Protein: CASSPRFVSPLHF.

V usage is TRBV5-1 and J usage is TRBJ1-2; D remains ambiguous. V shed 5 bases and J shed 1 base, with 9 bases lying between them. The CDR3 totals 13 residues. CDR1 is SGHRS, CDR2 YFSETQ, per germline. The CDR3 coding sequence is TGCGCCAGCAGGGAGTCCGATAACTATGGCTACACCTTC. Amino acids: CASRESDNYGYTF.

The chain couples TRBV3-1 to TRBJ1-2; 8 nucleotides agree with TRBD1. Germline-derived CDR1 and CDR2 are LGHDT and YNNKEL (reference sequence). After removal of 9 bases from V and 8 bases from J, the junction contained 17 bases not matched to a gene. This CDR3 comprises 15 residues. CDR3 in amino acids: CASQAGTGPSYGYTF. CDR3 DNA sequence: TGTGCCAGTCAGGCGGGGACAGGCCCCTCCTACGGCTACACCTTC.

This sequence joins TRBV19 and TRBJ2-2; no clear D. Trimming removed 4 bases from V and 4 bases from J, with 7 bases in between. The CDR3 has 13 amino acids. Germline V lookup: CDR1 LNHDA, CDR2 SQIVND (reference sequence). The CDR3 nucleotides are TGTGCCAGTAGTAGAGATATCACCGGGGAGCTGTTTTTT. This sequence encodes CASSRDITGELFF.

This clonotype has more than one count but fewer than ten. V usage is TRBV6-1 and J usage is TRBJ2-3, with 7 bases lining up with TRBD1. This CDR3 contains 16 residues. The junction had 7 bases not matched to a gene; V was cut back by 2 bases and J by 2 bases. Germline-derived CDR1 and CDR2 are MNHNS and SASEGT. The CDR3 is CASSELGGTPTDTQYF. The CDR3 coding sequence is TGTGCCAGCAGTGAACTAGGGGGCACCCCCACAGATACGCAGTATTTT.

The chain combines TRBV7-9 with TRBJ2-7; TRBD1 matches 7 bases. The germline CDR1 and CDR2 sequences are SEHNR and FQNEAQ (reference sequence). The length of the CDR3 is 16 residues. Germline trimming cut 5 bases from V and 1 base from J; bases unmatched to any gene: 11. CDR3 amino acids: CASSPGLGTESYEQYF. CDR3 DNA: TGTGCCAGCAGCCCGGGGTTGGGGACAGAATCCTACGAGCAGTACTTC.

This clonotype was counted once. V gene TRBV12-3 or TRBV12-4 combines with J gene TRBJ2-5; D gene ambiguous. The end of the DNA aligns better with TRBJ2-1, so the J call may be wrong. This CDR3 spans 16 amino acids. Here the CDR3 DNA reads TGTGCCAGCAGTTTAGACCCATCTTGGATAGAAGAGACCCAGTTCTTC. It encodes CASSLDPSWIEETQFF.

Here the CDR3 DNA reads TGTGCCACCAGCAGGATGGTCACAGATACGCAGTATTTT. Its protein product is CATSRMVTDTQYF. The rearrangement uses TRBV15 and TRBJ2-3; no clear D. CDR1 is LNHNV and CDR2 is YYDKDF in the germline V gene (reference sequence). V lost 3 bases and J lost 2, with 6 bases in between. The CDR3 has 13 amino acids.

The V call is TRBV6-1, the J call TRBJ1-2, with D perhaps matching TRBD1 (6 bases). The V gene lost 5 bases and the J gene lost 3 bases, with 16 bases spanning the gap. There are 15 residues in the CDR3. The germline V gene has CDR1 MNHNS and CDR2 SASEGT. CDR3 bases: TGTGCCAGCAGTTGGGGGGCAGGCGATTACTATGGCTACACCTTC. Protein product: CASSWGAGDYYGYTF.